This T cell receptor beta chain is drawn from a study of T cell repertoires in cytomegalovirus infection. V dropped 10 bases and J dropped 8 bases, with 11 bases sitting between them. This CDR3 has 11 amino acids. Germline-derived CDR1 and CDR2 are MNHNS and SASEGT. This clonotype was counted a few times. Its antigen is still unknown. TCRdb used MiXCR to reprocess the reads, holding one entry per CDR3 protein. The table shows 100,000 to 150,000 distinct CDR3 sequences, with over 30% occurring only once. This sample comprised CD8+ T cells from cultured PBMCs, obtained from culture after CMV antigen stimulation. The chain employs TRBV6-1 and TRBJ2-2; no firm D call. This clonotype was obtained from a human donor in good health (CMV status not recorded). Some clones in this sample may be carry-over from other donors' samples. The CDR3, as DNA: TGTGCCACCCGAACTATAGGGGAGCTGTTTTTT. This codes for CATRTIGELFF.